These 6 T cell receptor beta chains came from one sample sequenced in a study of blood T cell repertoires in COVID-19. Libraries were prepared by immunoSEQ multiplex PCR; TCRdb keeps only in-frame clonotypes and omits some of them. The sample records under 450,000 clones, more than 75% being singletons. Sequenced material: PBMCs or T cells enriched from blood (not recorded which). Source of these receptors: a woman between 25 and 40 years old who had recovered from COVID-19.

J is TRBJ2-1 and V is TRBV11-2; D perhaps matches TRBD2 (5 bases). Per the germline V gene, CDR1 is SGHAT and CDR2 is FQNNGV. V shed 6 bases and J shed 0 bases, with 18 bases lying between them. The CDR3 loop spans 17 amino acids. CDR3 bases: TGTGCCAGCAGTAGACCAGGTAGCGCCAGCTCCTACAATGAGCAGTTCTTC. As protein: CASSRPGSASSYNEQFF.

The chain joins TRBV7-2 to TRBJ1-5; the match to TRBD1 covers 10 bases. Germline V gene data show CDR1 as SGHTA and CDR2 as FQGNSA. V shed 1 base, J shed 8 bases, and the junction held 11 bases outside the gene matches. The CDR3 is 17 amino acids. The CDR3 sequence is CASSLVGDRGLGKPQHF. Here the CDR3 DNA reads TGTGCCAGCAGCTTAGTGGGGGACAGGGGCTTAGGGAAGCCCCAGCATTTT.

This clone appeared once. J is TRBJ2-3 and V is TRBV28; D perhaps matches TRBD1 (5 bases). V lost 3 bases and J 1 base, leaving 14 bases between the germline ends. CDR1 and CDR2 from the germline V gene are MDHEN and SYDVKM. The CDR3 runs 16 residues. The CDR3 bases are TGTGCCAGCAGTTTTTACCGCAGGGCCGGCACAGATACGCAGTATTTT. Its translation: CASSFYRRAGTDTQYF.

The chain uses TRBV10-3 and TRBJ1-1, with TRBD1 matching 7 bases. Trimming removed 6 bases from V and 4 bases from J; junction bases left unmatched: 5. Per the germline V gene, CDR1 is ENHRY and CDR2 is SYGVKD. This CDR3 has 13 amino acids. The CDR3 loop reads CAISLTGSTEAFF. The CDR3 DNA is TGTGCCATCAGCCTGACAGGGAGCACTGAAGCTTTCTTT.

The CDR3 region is CASRSSDGAPLHF. The CDR3 DNA sequence: TGTGCCAGCAGAAGCTCTGACGGAGCACCCCTCCACTTT. The chain couples TRBV27 to TRBJ1-6; no reliable D call. Trimming removed 6 bases from V and 11 bases from J, with 14 bases in between. This CDR3 has 13 residues. Germline V gives CDR1 MNHEY, CDR2 SMNVEV (reference sequence).

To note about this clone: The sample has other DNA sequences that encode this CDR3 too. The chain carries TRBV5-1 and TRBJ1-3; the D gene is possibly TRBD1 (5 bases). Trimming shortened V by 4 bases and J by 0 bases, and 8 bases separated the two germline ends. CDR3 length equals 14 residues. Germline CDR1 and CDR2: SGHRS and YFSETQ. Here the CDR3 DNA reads TGCGCCAGCAGCCTGACAGACTCTGGAAACACCATATATTTT. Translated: CASSLTDSGNTIYF. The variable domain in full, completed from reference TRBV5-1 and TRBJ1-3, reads KAGVTQTPRYLIKTRGQQVTLSCSPISGHRSVSWYQQTPGQGLQFLFEYFSETQRNKGNFPGRFSGRQFSNSRSEMNVSTLELGDSALYLCASSLTDSGNTIYFGEGSWLTVV.